The rows below give T cell receptor beta chains drawn from one sample of a study of blood T cells in healthy people across ages. From the 5' RACE reads, TCRdb called clonotypes with MiXCR, one entry per CDR3 protein. Counted here are roughly 800,000 distinct CDR3 sequences, roughly 24% occurring once; the ten biggest clones make up 2.5% to 3.5%. These data also formed part of another study, on T cells of mothers and their children.

Material: blood. The receptors come from a boy younger than 18 in good health. The CDR3 runs from the conserved cysteine through the conserved F or W. Fields, in order: V gene, J gene, D gene, clone size, CDR3 protein, CDR3 DNA. A D gene is named only where the DNA matches it firmly. The size field is filled for only some rows; it gives once, few, many or a size class.

V gene: TRBV20-1
J gene: TRBJ1-1
D gene: -
clone size: few
CDR3 protein: CSATDSENTEAFF
CDR3 DNA: TGCAGTGCGACCGACAGCGAGAACACTGAAGCTTTCTTT

V gene: TRBV5-1
J gene: TRBJ2-5
D gene: TRBD1
clone size: few
CDR3 protein: CASSARDRGLETQYF
CDR3 DNA: TGCGCCAGCAGCGCCCGGGACAGGGGTTTGGAGACCCAGTACTTC

V gene: TRBV5-1
J gene: TRBJ2-5
D gene: TRBD2
clone size: -
CDR3 protein: CASSLIRLAGGRSETQYF
CDR3 DNA: TGCGCCAGCAGCTTAATACGACTAGCGGGGGGACGATCTGAGACCCAGTACTTC

V gene: TRBV18
J gene: TRBJ1-2
D gene: TRBD1
clone size: few
CDR3 protein: CASSPAGQDGYTF
CDR3 DNA: TGCGCCAGCTCGCCCGCAGGACAGGATGGCTACACCTTC

V gene: TRBV20-1
J gene: TRBJ2-1
D gene: TRBD2
clone size: -
CDR3 protein: CSAYSGGDSYNEQFF
CDR3 DNA: TGCAGTGCATATAGCGGGGGGGACTCCTACAATGAGCAGTTCTTC

V gene: TRBV4-1
J gene: TRBJ2-1
D gene: TRBD1
clone size: few
CDR3 protein: CASSQVGQGARDNEQFF
CDR3 DNA: TGCGCCAGCAGCCAAGTTGGACAGGGGGCGAGGGACAATGAGCAGTTCTTC

V gene: TRBV28
J gene: TRBJ2-1
D gene: -
clone size: few
CDR3 protein: CASNPALSRTQFF
CDR3 DNA: TGTGCCAGCAACCCGGCCCTTAGCCGTACGCAGTTCTTC

V gene: TRBV21-1
J gene: TRBJ2-1
D gene: -
clone size: -
CDR3 protein: CASNKKSMGHNEQFF
CDR3 DNA: TGTGCCAGCAACAAAAAGTCAATGGGACACAATGAGCAGTTCTTC

V gene: TRBV28
J gene: TRBJ2-2
D gene: -
clone size: few
CDR3 protein: CASSLWGARGRTNTGELFF
CDR3 DNA: TGTGCCAGCAGTTTATGGGGGGCTCGGGGCAGAACGAACACCGGGGAGCTGTTTTTT

V gene: TRBV14
J gene: TRBJ1-1
D gene: TRBD1
clone size: -
CDR3 protein: CASSQAVNRGTEAFF
CDR3 DNA: TGTGCCAGCAGCCAAGCTGTTAACAGGGGAACTGAAGCTTTCTTT

V gene: TRBV24-1
J gene: TRBJ1-2
D gene: -
clone size: few
CDR3 protein: CATSDLPRNGYTF
CDR3 DNA: TGTGCCACCAGTGACCTCCCTCGGAATGGCTACACCTTC

V gene: TRBV6-5
J gene: TRBJ1-2
D gene: -
clone size: -
CDR3 protein: CASTRGVGGYTF
CDR3 DNA: TGTGCCAGCACCCGGGGAGTCGGGGGCTACACCTTC

V gene: TRBV15
J gene: TRBJ2-7
D gene: TRBD2
clone size: -
CDR3 protein: CATSRDRGPIAGVAYEQYF
CDR3 DNA: TGTGCCACCAGCAGAGATCGGGGCCCTATAGCGGGAGTCGCCTACGAGCAGTACTTC

V gene: TRBV5-1
J gene: TRBJ2-3
D gene: -
clone size: -
CDR3 protein: CASTFGGGSTDTQYF
CDR3 DNA: TGCGCCAGCACCTTTGGAGGGGGGAGCACAGATACGCAGTATTTT

V gene: TRBV5-1
J gene: TRBJ2-1
D gene: -
clone size: -
CDR3 protein: CASAPGLNEQFF
CDR3 DNA: TGCGCCAGCGCCCCAGGGTTAAATGAGCAGTTCTTC

V gene: TRBV4-1
J gene: TRBJ1-2
D gene: -
clone size: many
CDR3 protein: CASSQDPDGNYGYTF
CDR3 DNA: TGCGCCAGCAGCCAAGATCCCGACGGGAACTATGGCTACACCTTC

V gene: TRBV14
J gene: TRBJ2-2
D gene: -
clone size: -
CDR3 protein: CASSSGVTGELFF
CDR3 DNA: TGTGCCAGCAGCTCAGGGGTCACCGGGGAGCTGTTTTTT

V gene: TRBV3-1
J gene: TRBJ1-2
D gene: -
clone size: -
CDR3 protein: CASSQVPYGYTF
CDR3 DNA: TGTGCCAGCAGCCAAGTCCCATATGGCTACACCTTC

V gene: TRBV5-1
J gene: TRBJ2-1
D gene: TRBD1
clone size: -
CDR3 protein: CASRAPGTGSPYNEQFF
CDR3 DNA: TGCGCCAGCAGAGCCCCGGGGACAGGCTCGCCCTACAATGAGCAGTTCTTC

V gene: TRBV20-1
J gene: TRBJ2-7
D gene: -
clone size: -
CDR3 protein: CSANPPDRWEQYF
CDR3 DNA: TGCAGTGCTAACCCCCCGGACCGCTGGGAGCAGTACTTC

V gene: TRBV5-1
J gene: TRBJ2-7
D gene: -
clone size: few
CDR3 protein: CASSLDLRGQYF
CDR3 DNA: TGCGCCAGCAGCTTGGATCTCAGGGGGCAGTACTTC

V gene: TRBV20-1
J gene: TRBJ2-5
D gene: -
clone size: once
CDR3 protein: CSARAVYQETQYF
CDR3 DNA: TGCAGTGCTAGAGCTGTGTACCAAGAGACCCAGTACTTC

V gene: TRBV11-2
J gene: TRBJ2-1
D gene: TRBD1
clone size: few
CDR3 protein: CASSLLGTGDPGGRDEQFF
CDR3 DNA: TGTGCCAGCAGCTTGCTCGGGACAGGGGATCCGGGGGGGAGAGATGAGCAGTTCTTC

V gene: TRBV27
J gene: TRBJ2-1
D gene: -
clone size: -
CDR3 protein: CASSLLGGGDYNEQFF
CDR3 DNA: TGTGCCAGCAGTTTATTAGGCGGGGGCGACTACAATGAGCAGTTCTTC

V gene: TRBV5-4
J gene: TRBJ2-5
D gene: TRBD1
clone size: many
CDR3 protein: CASSLQGAEETQYF
CDR3 DNA: TGTGCCAGCAGCTTGCAGGGGGCAGAAGAGACCCAGTACTTC

V gene: TRBV7-6
J gene: TRBJ2-7
D gene: -
clone size: -
CDR3 protein: CASSPTDGSRSYEQYF
CDR3 DNA: TGTGCCAGCAGCCCAACGGACGGGTCCAGGTCTTACGAGCAGTACTTC

V gene: TRBV24-1
J gene: TRBJ2-7
D gene: -
clone size: few
CDR3 protein: CATSDAYEQYF
CDR3 DNA: TGTGCCACCAGTGACGCCTACGAGCAGTACTTC

V gene: TRBV2
J gene: TRBJ2-5
D gene: -
clone size: few
CDR3 protein: CASTGGQPQETQYF
CDR3 DNA: TGTGCCAGCACCGGGGGACAGCCCCAAGAGACCCAGTACTTC

V gene: TRBV10-2
J gene: TRBJ2-1
D gene: TRBD2
clone size: few
CDR3 protein: CASSEVGLGTLNEQFF
CDR3 DNA: TGCGCCAGCAGTGAAGTGGGACTAGGAACTCTCAATGAGCAGTTCTTC

V gene: TRBV5-1
J gene: TRBJ1-1
D gene: -
clone size: -
CDR3 protein: CASSLEGPSNTEAFF
CDR3 DNA: TGCGCCAGCAGCTTGGAGGGCCCCTCGAACACTGAAGCTTTCTTT

V gene: TRBV20-1
J gene: TRBJ1-2
D gene: TRBD1
clone size: few
CDR3 protein: CGATDRITNYGYTF
CDR3 DNA: TGCGGTGCTACGGACAGGATAACTAACTATGGCTACACCTTC

V gene: TRBV5-1
J gene: TRBJ2-6
D gene: -
clone size: few
CDR3 protein: CASSLTTQGSGGANVLTF
CDR3 DNA: TGCGCCAGCAGCTTGACGACCCAGGGGAGCGGTGGGGCCAACGTCCTGACTTTC

V gene: TRBV5-1
J gene: TRBJ2-2
D gene: TRBD1
clone size: -
CDR3 protein: CASSSGTAKITF
CDR3 DNA: TGCGCCAGCAGCTCCGGGACAGCTAAGATTACTTTT

V gene: TRBV4-1
J gene: TRBJ2-1
D gene: -
clone size: -
CDR3 protein: CASSLPTGVGEQFF
CDR3 DNA: TGCGCCAGCAGCCTACCAACGGGGGTGGGTGAGCAGTTCTTC

V gene: TRBV2
J gene: TRBJ2-1
D gene: -
clone size: -
CDR3 protein: CASSEGGGAYKNEQFF
CDR3 DNA: TGTGCCAGCAGTGAAGGAGGGGGTGCTTACAAGAATGAGCAGTTCTTC

V gene: TRBV5-6
J gene: TRBJ2-3
D gene: -
clone size: few
CDR3 protein: CASSLNVGTDTQYF
CDR3 DNA: TGTGCCAGCAGCTTGAACGTGGGCACAGATACGCAGTATTTT

V gene: TRBV20-1
J gene: TRBJ2-7
D gene: TRBD1
clone size: few
CDR3 protein: CSASPGTGVSHEQYF
CDR3 DNA: TGCAGCGCTTCTCCCGGGACAGGGGTCTCACACGAGCAGTACTTC

V gene: TRBV20-1
J gene: TRBJ2-4
D gene: -
clone size: -
CDR3 protein: CSARASAEDKNIQYF
CDR3 DNA: TGCAGTGCTAGGGCTAGCGCGGAGGACAAAAACATTCAGTACTTC

V gene: TRBV29-1
J gene: TRBJ1-2
D gene: -
clone size: few
CDR3 protein: CSVEDQREYGYTF
CDR3 DNA: TGCAGCGTTGAAGATCAGAGAGAATATGGCTACACCTTC

V gene: TRBV10-3
J gene: TRBJ2-5
D gene: -
clone size: -
CDR3 protein: CAISVNGEETQYF
CDR3 DNA: TGTGCCATCAGTGTGAACGGGGAAGAGACCCAGTACTTC

V gene: TRBV6-5
J gene: TRBJ2-3
D gene: -
clone size: once
CDR3 protein: CASSYATGYSLTDTQYF
CDR3 DNA: TGTGCCAGCAGTTACGCCACAGGGTATTCCCTCACAGATACGCAGTATTTT

V gene: TRBV10-3
J gene: TRBJ2-7
D gene: TRBD1
clone size: few
CDR3 protein: CAIRMGQGEHEQYF
CDR3 DNA: TGCGCCATCAGGATGGGACAGGGGGAACACGAGCAGTACTTC

V gene: TRBV6-1
J gene: TRBJ2-6
D gene: -
clone size: few
CDR3 protein: CASSNVRGSGAGANVLTF
CDR3 DNA: TGTGCCAGCAGCAATGTTCGGGGGTCAGGAGCTGGGGCCAACGTCCTGACTTTC

V gene: TRBV4-2
J gene: TRBJ1-1
D gene: -
clone size: -
CDR3 protein: CASSQDLHREAFF
CDR3 DNA: TGTGCCAGCAGCCAAGATCTTCATCGAGAAGCTTTCTTT

V gene: TRBV28
J gene: TRBJ2-1
D gene: TRBD2
clone size: -
CDR3 protein: CASSVTGLAGGHEQFF
CDR3 DNA: TGTGCCAGCAGTGTAACGGGACTAGCGGGGGGGCATGAGCAGTTCTTC

V gene: TRBV10-3
J gene: TRBJ1-3
D gene: -
clone size: many
CDR3 protein: CAISGGGGNTIYF
CDR3 DNA: TGTGCCATCAGTGGAGGGGGTGGAAACACCATATATTTT

V gene: TRBV3-1
J gene: TRBJ1-4
D gene: -
clone size: few
CDR3 protein: CASSLRGREKLFF
CDR3 DNA: TGTGCCAGCAGCCTTCGGGGAAGGGAAAAACTGTTTTTT

V gene: TRBV4-2
J gene: TRBJ1-5
D gene: -
clone size: once
CDR3 protein: CASSPRGPGYNQPQHF
CDR3 DNA: TGTGCCAGCAGCCCAAGGGGTCCCGGCTACAATCAGCCCCAGCATTTT

V gene: TRBV7-9
J gene: TRBJ1-6
D gene: TRBD1
clone size: few
CDR3 protein: CASSPRDRLISPLHF
CDR3 DNA: TGTGCCAGCAGCCCCCGGGACAGACTGATTTCACCCCTCCACTTT

V gene: TRBV6-5
J gene: TRBJ2-6
D gene: -
clone size: -
CDR3 protein: CASSYSILDRNSGANVLTF
CDR3 DNA: TGTGCCAGCAGTTACTCGATATTAGACAGGAACTCTGGGGCCAACGTCCTGACTTTC

V gene: TRBV27
J gene: TRBJ2-4
D gene: TRBD2
clone size: -
CDR3 protein: CASSLERGAKNIQYF
CDR3 DNA: TGTGCCAGCAGTTTGGAGCGGGGAGCCAAAAACATTCAGTACTTC

V gene: TRBV4-1
J gene: TRBJ2-1
D gene: TRBD1
clone size: few
CDR3 protein: CASSQVNRGRNNEQFF
CDR3 DNA: TGCGCCAGCAGCCAGGTTAACAGGGGGCGAAACAATGAGCAGTTCTTC

V gene: TRBV7-2
J gene: TRBJ2-7
D gene: -
clone size: -
CDR3 protein: CASRGTGLTYEQYF
CDR3 DNA: TGTGCCAGTAGGGGTACAGGATTGACCTACGAGCAGTACTTC

V gene: TRBV12-3/TRBV12-4
J gene: TRBJ1-6
D gene: -
clone size: -
CDR3 protein: CASSFAGVYNSPLHF
CDR3 DNA: TGTGCCAGCAGTTTTGCAGGGGTCTATAATTCACCCCTCCACTTT

V gene: TRBV7-3
J gene: TRBJ2-2
D gene: -
clone size: -
CDR3 protein: CASSSGTVDTGELFF
CDR3 DNA: TGTGCCAGCAGCTCCGGGACGGTGGACACCGGGGAGCTGTTTTTT